What follows is one TCR beta chain and its context. Its antigen is unknown. Other DNA sequences of this sample code for an identical CDR3. Treatment defined: 19 received Ad26.COV2.S at low or high dose, single or two shots; several received placebo; per-sample allocation not given. The samples were gathered on day 63 after the first injection of vaccine or placebo. The V end lost 3 bases, the J end lost 3 bases, and 9 bases lay between the germline ends. This CDR3 has 13 amino acids. Germline V gives CDR1 MNHEY, CDR2 SMNVEV (reference sequence). These data come from a study of Ad26.COV2.S vaccination and SARS-CoV-2 variants. For the study at large: Once or twice, 56 days apart, Ad26.COV2.S was delivered intramuscularly.

Generated by immunoSEQ multiplex PCR, the TCRdb table keeps only in-frame clones and is missing some. Of roughly 450,000 clones in the sample, 90% are singletons; the top ten hold 10% to 15%. Study-level findings and limits: Possibly, TCR breadth and depth analyses underestimated total T cell responses.

The TCR comes from a person between 18 and 60 years old who received the Ad26.COV2.S COVID-19 vaccine or a placebo. V and J are TRBV27 and TRBJ2-7, with D hard to call. The specimen was peripheral blood, collected in a trial of Ad26.COV2.S vaccine versus placebo. The CDR3 sequence: CASSFGPRYEQYF. CDR3 sequence (DNA): TGTGCCAGCAGTTTCGGCCCACGCTACGAGCAGTACTTC.